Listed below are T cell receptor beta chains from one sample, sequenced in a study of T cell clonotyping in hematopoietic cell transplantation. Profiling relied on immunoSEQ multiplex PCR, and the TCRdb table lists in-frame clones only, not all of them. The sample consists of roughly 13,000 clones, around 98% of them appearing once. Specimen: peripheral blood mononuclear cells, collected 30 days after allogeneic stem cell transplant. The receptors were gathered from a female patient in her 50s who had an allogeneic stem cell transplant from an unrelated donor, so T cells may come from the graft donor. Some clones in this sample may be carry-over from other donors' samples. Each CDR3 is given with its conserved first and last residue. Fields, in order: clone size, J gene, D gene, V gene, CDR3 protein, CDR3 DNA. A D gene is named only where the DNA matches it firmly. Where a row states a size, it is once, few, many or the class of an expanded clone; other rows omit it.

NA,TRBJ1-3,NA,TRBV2,CANVLGGSGNTIYF,TGTGCCAACGTCCTAGGGGGCTCTGGAAACACCATATATTTT
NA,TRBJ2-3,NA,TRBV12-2,CASRFTDTQYF,TGTGCAAGTCGCTTCACAGATACGCAGTATTTT
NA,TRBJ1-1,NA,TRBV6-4,CASRTTESTEAFF,TGTGCCAGCAGGACGACAGAAAGCACTGAAGCTTTCTTT
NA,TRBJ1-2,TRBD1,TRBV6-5,CASSIDRGQGYTF,TGTGCCAGCAGTATTGACAGGGGGCAAGGCTACACCTTC
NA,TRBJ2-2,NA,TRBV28,CASSSPTLTRGELFF,TGTGCCAGCAGTTCACCCACCCTTACACGCGGGGAGCTGTTTTTT
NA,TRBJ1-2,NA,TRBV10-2,CASRPGQGTYGYTF,TGCGCCAGCAGACCGGGGCAGGGAACATATGGCTACACCTTC
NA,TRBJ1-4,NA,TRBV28,CASRGGGNEKLFF,TGTGCCAGCAGGGGGGGAGGTAATGAAAAACTGTTTTTT
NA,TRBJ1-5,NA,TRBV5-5,CASSRQGGNYQPQHF,TGTGCCAGCAGCAGACAAGGGGGGAACTATCAGCCCCAGCATTTT
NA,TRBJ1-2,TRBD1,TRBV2,CASRWGQSLSGYTF,TGTGCCAGCAGATGGGGACAGTCTTTGTCTGGCTACACCTTC
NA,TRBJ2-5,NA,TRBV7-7,CASSGQMRGSPGHQETQYF,TGTGCTAGCAGTGGGCAGATGAGGGGAAGCCCTGGTCACCAAGAGACCCAGTACTTC
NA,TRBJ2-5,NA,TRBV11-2,CASSLDVASWETQYF,TGTGCCAGCAGCTTAGATGTGGCTAGCTGGGAGACCCAGTACTTC
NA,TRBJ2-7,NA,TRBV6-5,CASSTLRRSSYEQYF,TGTGCCAGCAGTACACTCAGAAGAAGCTCCTACGAGCAGTACTTC
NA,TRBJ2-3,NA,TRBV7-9,CASSFLASLQYF,TGTGCCAGCAGCTTCCTGGCGAGCCTCCAATATTTT
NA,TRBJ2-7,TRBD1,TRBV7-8,CASNRDRSYEQYF,TGTGCCAGCAACCGGGACAGGTCCTACGAGCAGTACTTC
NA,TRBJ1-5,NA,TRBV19,CASAIQGQNQPQHF,TGTGCCAGTGCGATACAGGGTCAGAATCAGCCCCAGCATTTT
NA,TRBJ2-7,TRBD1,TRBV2,CASSGQGGPYEQYF,TGTGCCAGCAGTGGACAGGGGGGTCCCTACGAGCAGTACTTC
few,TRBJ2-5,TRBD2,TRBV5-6,CASSLLAGEETQYF,TGTGCCAGCAGCTTGCTAGCGGGGGAGGAGACCCAGTACTTC
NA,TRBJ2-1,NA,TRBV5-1,CASSTLDQTYNEQFF,TGCGCCAGCAGCACGCTGGACCAAACCTACAATGAGCAGTTCTTC
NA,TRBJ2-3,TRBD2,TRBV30,CAWTVSRTSGGATDTQYF,TGTGCCTGGACGGTATCCAGGACTAGCGGGGGGGCCACAGATACGCAGTATTTT
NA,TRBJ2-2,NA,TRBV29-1,CSVGGTDANTGELFF,TGCAGCGTTGGTGGTACAGACGCGAACACCGGGGAGCTGTTTTTT
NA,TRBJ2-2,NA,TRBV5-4,CASSGVRPNTGELFF,TGTGCCAGCAGCGGGGTACGTCCGAACACCGGGGAGCTGTTTTTT
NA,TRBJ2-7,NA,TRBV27,CASSQRRLSYEQYF,TGTGCCAGCAGTCAACGGCGGCTCTCCTACGAGCAGTACTTC
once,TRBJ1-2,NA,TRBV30,CAWSVIRQVDGYTF,TGTGCCTGGAGTGTAATTCGACAGGTCGACGGCTACACCTTC
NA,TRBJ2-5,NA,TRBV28,CASSYVAGRYQETQYF,TGTGCCAGCAGCTATGTCGCGGGCAGGTACCAAGAGACCCAGTACTTC
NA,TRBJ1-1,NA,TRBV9,CASKRQSNTEAFF,TGTGCCAGCAAACGACAGTCGAACACTGAAGCTTTCTTT
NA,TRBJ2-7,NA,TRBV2,CASSGRLQVMQYF,TGTGCCAGCAGTGGCCGTTTACAGGTGATGCAGTACTTC
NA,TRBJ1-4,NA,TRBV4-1,CASSQAVRATNEKLFF,TGCGCCAGCAGCCAAGCCGTCCGCGCAACTAATGAAAAACTGTTTTTT
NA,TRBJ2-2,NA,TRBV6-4,CASSEGGDKGAGELFF,TGTGCCAGCAGTGAGGGGGGCGACAAAGGGGCCGGGGAGCTGTTTTTT
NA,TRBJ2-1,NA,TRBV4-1,CASSRQSYNEQFF,TGCGCCAGCAGCCGACAGAGCTACAATGAGCAGTTCTTC
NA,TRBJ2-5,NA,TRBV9,CASSFRDLGTQYF,TGTGCCAGCAGCTTCCGGGACTTAGGGACCCAGTACTTC
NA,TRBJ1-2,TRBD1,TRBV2,CASSERTGGGYGYTF,TGTGCCAGCAGTGAACGGACAGGGGGCGGGTATGGCTACACCTTC
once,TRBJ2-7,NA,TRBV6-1,CASRGSPYEQYF,TGTGCCAGCAGAGGATCTCCGTACGAGCAGTACTTC
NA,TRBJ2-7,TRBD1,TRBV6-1,CASQEGTASSYEQYF,TGTGCCAGCCAAGAAGGGACAGCATCATCCTACGAGCAGTACTTC
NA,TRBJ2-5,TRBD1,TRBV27,CASSTTGTGVGGTQYF,TGTGCCAGCAGTACCACCGGGACAGGGGTTGGGGGGACCCAGTACTTC
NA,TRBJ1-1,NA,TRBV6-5,CASSPRTQNTEAFF,TGTGCCAGCAGTCCCCGGACACAGAACACTGAAGCTTTCTTT
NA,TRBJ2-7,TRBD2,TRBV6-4,CASSWSSGSSGEQYF,TGTGCCAGCAGTTGGTCTAGCGGGTCCTCTGGTGAGCAGTACTTC
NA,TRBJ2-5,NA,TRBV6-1,CASSGGRPQETQYF,TGTGCCAGCAGTGGGGGCAGGCCCCAAGAGACCCAGTACTTC
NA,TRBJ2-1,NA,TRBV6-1,CASSEQAAGAYNEQFF,TGTGCCAGCAGTGAACAGGCGGCGGGGGCTTACAATGAGCAGTTCTTC
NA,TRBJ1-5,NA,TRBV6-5,CASSYNRGNQPQHF,TGTGCCAGCAGTTACAATCGGGGCAATCAGCCCCAGCATTTT
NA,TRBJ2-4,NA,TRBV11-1,CASSPSVTKNIQYF,TGTGCCAGCAGCCCTAGCGTCACCAAAAACATTCAGTACTTC
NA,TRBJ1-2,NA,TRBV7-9,CASSLGGPYGYTF,TGTGCCAGCAGCTTAGGCGGACCCTATGGCTACACCTTC
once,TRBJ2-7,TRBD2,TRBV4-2,CASSQVVTTSGAYEQYF,TGTGCCAGCAGCCAAGTCGTAACTACTAGCGGGGCCTACGAGCAGTACTTC